The 3 T cell receptor beta chains below all came from one sample that was sequenced in a study of cytomegalovirus exposure and HLA in healthy donors. Using immunoSEQ multiplex PCR, the repertoire was profiled, and TCRdb retains in-frame clones only, with some absent. The data contain about 78,000 clones, about 96% of them singletons. Sequencing was carried out using PBMCs. The origin of the receptors is a man aged 18 to 35 in good health and CMV-seropositive.

The CDR3 region has the DNA TGTGCCAGCAGCAGGAATCAGGGGAGTGAAAAACTGTTTTTT. This sequence encodes CASSRNQGSEKLFF. V gene TRBV5-4 combines with J gene TRBJ1-4, with D maybe TRBD1 (6 bases). Germline CDR1 reads SGHNT; CDR2 reads YYREEE (reference sequence). The V and J ends lost 4 bases and 7 bases respectively, with 14 bases between them. This CDR3 is 14 amino acids long.

The chain couples TRBV6-8 to TRBJ2-7, with 7 bases that match TRBD1. The germline gives CDR1 MNHGY, CDR2 SAAAGT. V lost 5 bases to trimming and J lost 4 bases; unmatched junction nucleotides: 11. The CDR3 sequence is 15 residues long. The CDR3: CASSHRQGLRYEQYF. The CDR3, as DNA: TGTGCCAGCAGTCACCGACAGGGCCTCAGGTACGAGCAGTACTTC.

The chain carries TRBV7-9 and TRBJ1-1; possibly TRBD1 for D (5 bases). Germline lookup yields CDR1 SEHNR and CDR2 FQNEAQ (reference sequence). V lost 1 base and J 5 bases, leaving 11 bases between the germline ends. CDR3 size: 14 residues. The CDR3 region has the DNA TGTGCCAGCAGCTTAGAGGGACGGGAGACTGAAGCTTTCTTT. As protein: CASSLEGRETEAFF.